This T cell receptor beta chain was sequenced during a study of cytomegalovirus exposure and HLA in healthy donors. PCR employed 60 Vbeta and 13 Jbeta primers. Sequencing used immunoSEQ multiplex PCR; TCRdb keeps in-frame clones, though not all of them. Here the sample spans some 200,000 clones, approximately 65% being singletons. The sequence was obtained from a man in his forties in good health and CMV-seronegative. Input material: PBMCs.

CDR3 bases: TGTGCCAGTAGTATACAGGGGGCTCAAGAGCAGTACTTC. Translated, it gives CASSIQGAQEQYF. J is TRBJ2-7 and V is TRBV19; 8 positions agree with TRBD1. The CDR3 is made up of 13 amino acids. Per germline, CDR1 LNHDA and CDR2 SQIVND (reference sequence). The V and J ends lost 2 bases and 7 bases, in that order; junction bases with no gene match: 4.